The source of this T cell receptor beta chain is a study of identical twins. For this clonotype: No antigen is known for it.

A universal primer site arose from template switching, and cDNA bore unique molecular identifiers. TCRdb independently ran MiXCR on the 5' RACE reads; one entry per CDR3 protein. The repertoire holds a few hundred thousand distinct CDR3 sequences, with roughly 24% as singletons. Study-wide results and limits: Among beta out-of-frame sequences, excess sharing between twins appeared weaker. Among out-of-frame alpha sequences shared by twins, low generation probability occurred in excess.

This same sample was also taken into another study, of T cells expressing NK-cell markers. That paper states: The HCMV specificity of the expanded NKG2C+ T cell clones stayed unresolved.

Sequenced material: CD4+ T cells sorted from blood. The TCR comes from a woman between 18 and 29 years old in good health.

CDR3 bases: TGTGCCACCAGCAGAGATGCGGGAGGGCCAGAGACCCAGTACTTC. Translating gives CATSRDAGGPETQYF. The V and J genes are TRBV15 and TRBJ2-5; 9 positions match TRBD2. CDR1 is LNHNV and CDR2 is YYDKDF in the germline V gene (reference sequence). This CDR3 region has 15 residues. J was trimmed by 4 bases and V by 0 bases; bases with no gene match: 3.